These 13 T cell receptor beta chains came from one sample sequenced in a study of T cell changes during pregnancy in multiple sclerosis. The method was immunoSEQ multiplex PCR; TCRdb's version includes in-frame clones alone and lacks a portion of them. This table has tens of thousands of clones, approximately 91% appearing once. The input for sequencing was CD4+ T cells from peripheral blood mononuclear cells, taken in the first trimester of pregnancy. Receptors were obtained from a female donor with multiple sclerosis, enrolled in a pregnancy study.

This chain links TRBV7-2 with TRBJ2-7; 8 bases match TRBD1. J was trimmed by 5 bases and V by 4 bases; bases with no gene match: 7. Germline CDR1 and CDR2: SGHTA and FQGNSA. The CDR3 spans 14 residues. CDR3 sequence reads: CASSSRTGSDEQYF. The CDR3, as DNA: TGTGCCAGCAGCTCTCGGACAGGGTCGGACGAGCAGTACTTC.

The rearrangement links TRBV13 to TRBJ2-7; 8 bases are a match to TRBD2. This CDR3 is built from 16 residues. Germline assignment: CDR1 PRHDT and CDR2 FYEKMQ (reference sequence). The junction had 9 bases not matched to a gene; V was cut back by 3 bases and J by 2 bases. The CDR3 spells CASSFSTSGIAYEQYF. CDR3 coding DNA: TGTGCCAGCAGCTTTAGTACTAGCGGCATTGCCTACGAGCAGTACTTC.

This chain uses TRBV27 with TRBJ1-1, with a possible D match to TRBD1 (5 bases). This CDR3 comprises 17 residues. Germline CDR1 is MNHEY and CDR2 is SMNVEV (reference sequence). The V end was cut by 10 bases, the J end by 1 base, with 25 bases between. Here the CDR3 DNA reads TGTGCCACCGCCTCAGGGCGCCCCCTTGGGCGGAACACTGAAGCTTTCTTT. Protein sequence: CATASGRPLGRNTEAFF.

The chain is built from TRBV6-5 and TRBJ1-2; weak D call: TRBD1 (6 bases). The CDR3 is made up of 14 amino acids. The ends were cut back, 7 bases at V and 2 bases at J, with 14 bases in the middle. Germline V gives CDR1 MNHEY, CDR2 SVGAGI. The CDR3 region has the DNA TGTGCCAGCAAGCTTCCGGGACAAAACTATGGCTACACCTTC. This gives the protein CASKLPGQNYGYTF.

This sequence joins TRBV21-1 and TRBJ1-4; TRBD1 is taken as the D call from the table, unchecked against the DNA. TRBV21-1 is termed a pseudogene. The CDR3 is 15 residues long. The chain's CDR3 is CASSKRQGRDEKLFF. The CDR3 bases are TGTGCCAGCAGCAAACGACAGGGACGGGATGAAAAACTGTTTTTT.

The chain joins TRBV7-2 to TRBJ2-3; D possibly corresponds to TRBD1 (5 bases). Germline assignment: CDR1 SGHTA and CDR2 FQGNSA. This CDR3 spans 15 amino acids. Trimming shortened V by 4 bases and J by 0 bases, and 11 bases separated the two germline ends. The CDR3 region is CASSSQGFSTDTQYF. The CDR3 DNA reads as TGTGCCAGCAGCTCCCAGGGATTCAGCACAGATACGCAGTATTTT.

The chain couples TRBV5-1 to TRBJ2-5, with 14 positions matching TRBD2. The ends lost 1 base at V and 4 bases at J; junction bases unmatched: 9. The length of the CDR3 is 18 residues. CDR1 is SGHRS and CDR2 is YFSETQ in the germline V gene. Here the CDR3 reads CASSLRGTSGSGGETQYF. The CDR3, as DNA: TGCGCCAGCAGCTTGAGAGGGACTAGCGGGAGTGGAGGAGAGACCCAGTACTTC.

The rearrangement links TRBV18 to TRBJ2-4; TRBD2 agrees at 10 bases. Trimming cost V 2 bases and J 3 bases; bases outside gene matches: 7. CDR3 length: 17 residues. The germline CDR1 and CDR2 sequences are KGHSH and LQKENI. CDR3 in amino acids: CASSPIPTSGYKNIQYF. In DNA, the CDR3 is TGTGCCAGCTCACCAATACCGACTAGCGGGTACAAAAACATTCAGTACTTC.

The chain employs TRBV5-4 and TRBJ2-5, with 10 bases lining up with TRBD2. Per germline, CDR1 SGHNT and CDR2 YYREEE (reference sequence). This CDR3 contains 16 residues. V was clipped by 3 bases and J by 5 bases; unmatched bases: 10. The CDR3 here is CASSSGWLAGDETQYF. The CDR3 DNA reads TGTGCCAGCAGCTCGGGATGGCTAGCGGGAGATGAGACCCAGTACTTC. The full variable domain, its missing parts supplied by reference TRBV5-4 and TRBJ2-5, is ETGVTQSPTHLIKTRGQQVTLRCSSQSGHNTVSWYQQALGQGPQFIFQYYREEENGRGNFPPRFSGLQFPNYSSELNVNALELDDSALYLCASSSGWLAGDETQYFGPGTRLLVL.

V is TRBV6-6 and J is TRBJ1-5, with 7 bases identical to TRBD1. Germline V gene sequence: CDR1 MNHNY, CDR2 SVGAGI (reference sequence). The CDR3 spans 15 residues. The V segment lost 6 bases and the J segment 0 bases; nucleotides outside the gene matches: 5. This chain's CDR3 is CASRPGQHSNQPQHF. The CDR3 region has the DNA TGTGCCAGCAGACCGGGACAGCATAGCAATCAGCCCCAGCATTTT.

The chain links TRBV7-9 to TRBJ2-6; D may be TRBD1 (6 bases). CDR3 length: 17 amino acids. The germline V gene encodes CDR1 SEHNR and CDR2 FQNEAQ (reference sequence). Trimming removed 8 bases from V and 2 bases from J, with 19 bases in between. The CDR3 DNA reads as TGTGCCAGCGTCCTGGGGGCAGGTATTACTGGGGCCAACGTCCTGACTTTC. This encodes CASVLGAGITGANVLTF.

The chain couples TRBV19 to TRBJ2-2; 13 bases fit TRBD2. The CDR3 spans 14 residues. Looked up from germline, CDR1 is LNHDA and CDR2 is SQIVND (reference sequence). V was pared by 10 bases and J by 7 bases, with 6 bases of the junction left unmatched. CDR3 DNA sequence: TGTGCCACCGGGACTAGCGGGATGGGCGGGGAGCTGTTTTTT. It specifies CATGTSGMGGELFF.

The rearrangement links TRBV6-4 to TRBJ1-1; weak D call: TRBD1 (6 bases). Trimming cost V 11 bases and J 0 bases, with 10 bases left between them. Germline assignment: CDR1 MRHNA and CDR2 SNTAGT. There are 12 residues in the CDR3. The CDR3 nucleotides are TGTGCCCCGCAGGGGATGAACACTGAAGCTTTCTTT. As protein: CAPQGMNTEAFF.